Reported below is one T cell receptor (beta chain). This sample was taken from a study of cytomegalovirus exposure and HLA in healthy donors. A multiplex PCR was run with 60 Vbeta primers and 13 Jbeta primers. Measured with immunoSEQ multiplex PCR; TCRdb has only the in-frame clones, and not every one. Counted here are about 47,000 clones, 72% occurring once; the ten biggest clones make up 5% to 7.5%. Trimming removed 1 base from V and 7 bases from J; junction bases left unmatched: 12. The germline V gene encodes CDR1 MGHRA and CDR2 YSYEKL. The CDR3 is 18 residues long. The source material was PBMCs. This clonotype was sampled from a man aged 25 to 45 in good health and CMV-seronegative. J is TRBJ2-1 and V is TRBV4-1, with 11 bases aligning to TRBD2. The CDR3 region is CASSQGLAGGLRKNEQFF. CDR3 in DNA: TGCGCCAGCAGCCAAGGTCTAGCGGGAGGACTGCGAAAAAATGAGCAGTTCTTC.